This TCR beta chain was identified during a study of human T cells and chemical hapten exposure. The germline CDR1 and CDR2 sequences are DFQATT and SNEGSKA (reference sequence). The CDR3 totals 13 residues. V shed 6 bases and J shed 2 bases, with 11 bases lying between them. Stated time point: patch test 1, 2 weeks after DPC sensitization. Treatment in this sample: therapeutic diphenylcyclopropenone sensitization with weekly scalp DPC. TCRdb itself ran the RACE reads through MiXCR, one entry per CDR3 protein. The sample yields tens of thousands of distinct CDR3 sequences, about 10% seen once. V usage is TRBV20-1 and J usage is TRBJ1-5; D is uncertain. The source is a woman between 50 and 59 years old with alopecia areata. Some clones in this sample may be carry-over from other donors' samples. This specimen consisted of whole blood, obtained in connection with sensitization to the hapten diphenylcyclopropenone (DPC). The DNA of the CDR3 is TGCAGTGCCGAGGGAGGTGGCAATCAGCCCCAGCATTTT. As protein: CSAEGGGNQPQHF.